This T cell receptor beta chain originates from a study of cytomegalovirus exposure and HLA in healthy donors. The study, taken as a whole, reports: A later analysis reportedly found fewer N-insertions in an Asian-associated ancestry cluster than the roughly 730-donor mean. Researchers counted around 170 TCR beta chains as cytomegalovirus-associated. An assumption of roughly uniform sequencing depth across donors underlay the presence/absence analyses.

CDR3 size: 18 residues. The germline CDR1 and CDR2 sequences are MGHDK and SYGVNS. The V and J ends lost 5 bases and 4 bases, in that order; junction bases with no gene match: 11. Comment on this clone: Its matching antigen is unknown.

Whereas donors were nominally healthy upon sampling, unrecorded immune exposures were probable. With 60 Vbeta and 13 Jbeta primers, the PCR was carried out. The protocol was immunoSEQ multiplex PCR, while the TCRdb copy is restricted to in-frame clones and leaves out a portion. In the table there are fewer than 200,000 clones, approximately 77% of which are singletons. Sequencing input: PBMCs. The chain employs TRBV25-1 and TRBJ1-6; 10 bases agree with TRBD1. This TCR was recovered from a male donor in good health and CMV-seronegative. The DNA of the CDR3 is TGTGCCAGCAGTTCCCTTGATGGGACAGGGGTTTATAATTCACCCCTCCACTTT. This gives the protein CASSSLDGTGVYNSPLHF.